The 12 T cell receptor beta chains presented below share a single source sample, sequenced in a study of cytomegalovirus exposure and HLA in healthy donors. Measured with immunoSEQ multiplex PCR; TCRdb has only the in-frame clones, and not every one. The data contain some 64,000 clones, around 97% of them singletons. The sequenced material came from PBMCs. Receptors originate from a young woman in good health and CMV-seropositive.

The V call is TRBV27, the J call TRBJ1-5; TRBD1 aligns across 7 bases. The trim removed 3 bases at V and 3 bases at J, leaving 5 bases unmatched. Germline CDR1 is MNHEY and CDR2 is SMNVEV (reference sequence). This CDR3 is 15 amino acids long. CDR3 loop: CASSLSTGVNQPQHF. DNA of the CDR3: TGTGCCAGCAGTTTGTCCACAGGGGTCAATCAGCCCCAGCATTTT.

The chain employs TRBV25-1 and TRBJ1-5; D is possibly TRBD1 (6 bases). V was cut by 4 bases and J by 5 bases, with 9 bases left in between. The CDR3 spans 13 residues. Looked up from germline, CDR1 is MGHDK and CDR2 is SYGVNS. CDR3 nucleotides: TGTGCCAGCAGTGCCCCAGGGGATCAGCCCCAGCATTTT. Translation gives CASSAPGDQPQHF.

The genes are TRBV7-6 and TRBJ1-2; 11 nucleotides align to TRBD1. The trim removed 5 bases at V and 4 bases at J, leaving 6 bases unmatched. Germline V CDR1 and CDR2: SGHVS, FNYEAQ. The CDR3 is 15 amino acids. The CDR3 here is CASSPDRGRSYGYTF. In DNA, the CDR3 is TGTGCCAGCAGCCCGGACAGGGGGCGCAGCTATGGCTACACCTTC.

The chain's CDR3 is CASNLGGTDTQYF. CDR3 nucleotide sequence: TGTGCCAGCAATTTAGGGGGCACAGATACGCAGTATTTT. V usage is TRBV11-2 and J usage is TRBJ2-3, with a tentative D call TRBD1 (5 bases). With 7 bases removed from V and 1 base from J, the gap between germline ends came to 9 bases. There are 13 residues in the CDR3. The germline V gene encodes CDR1 SGHAT and CDR2 FQNNGV.

The chain carries TRBV13 and TRBJ2-7, with D hard to call. The ends were cut back, 5 bases at V and 5 bases at J, with 7 bases in the middle. Per the germline V gene, CDR1 is PRHDT and CDR2 is FYEKMQ (reference sequence). This CDR3 contains 11 residues. The DNA for the CDR3 is TGTGCCAGCAGCACCTCTAACGAGCAGTACTTC. This sequence encodes CASSTSNEQYF.

The chain joins TRBV11-2 to TRBJ2-1, with D maybe TRBD2 (6 bases). Germline CDR1 reads SGHAT; CDR2 reads FQNNGV. Deletions cut 3 bases from V and 4 bases from J, with 10 bases between. The CDR3 is 14 amino acids. CDR3 nucleotide sequence: TGTGCCAGCAGCTTTGCGGGAAGATACAATGAGCAGTTCTTC. It yields the protein CASSFAGRYNEQFF.

The rearrangement links TRBV11-2 to TRBJ2-3, with TRBD1 identical over 8 bases. The junction had 6 bases not matched to a gene; V was cut back by 5 bases and J by 2 bases. Germline V CDR1 and CDR2: SGHAT, FQNNGV. There are 15 residues in the CDR3. The chain's CDR3 is CASSNRQGSTDTQYF. CDR3 nucleotides: TGTGCCAGCAGCAACCGACAGGGGTCCACAGATACGCAGTATTTT. The full variable domain, its missing parts supplied by reference TRBV11-2 and TRBJ2-3, is EAGVAQSPRYKIIEKRQSVAFWCNPISGHATLYWYQQILGQGPKLLIQFQNNGVVDDSQLPKDRFSAERLKGVDSTLKIQPAKLEDSAVYLCASSNRQGSTDTQYFGPGTRLTVL.

V usage is TRBV7-9 and J usage is TRBJ1-1; no reliable D call. The V end lost 1 base, the J end lost 3 bases, and 12 bases lay between the germline ends. The germline V gene has CDR1 SEHNR and CDR2 FQNEAQ (reference sequence). The CDR3 is 15 residues long. CDR3 loop: CASSLGGGIDTEAFF. CDR3 sequence (DNA): TGTGCCAGCAGCTTAGGTGGAGGGATTGACACTGAAGCTTTCTTT.

The gene calls are TRBV28 and TRBJ2-1; 8 bases match TRBD2. The CDR3 totals 18 residues. Unmatched junction bases numbered 13, after V lost 2 bases and J lost 4 bases. Germline CDR1 is MDHEN and CDR2 is SYDVKM. The CDR3 region has the DNA TGTGCCAGCAGTTTAGGGGGGTTCGGCGGGAGGACGTACAATGAGCAGTTCTTC. Amino acids: CASSLGGFGGRTYNEQFF.

The gene calls are TRBV6-5 and TRBJ2-1, with 9 bases lining up with TRBD1. Losses at the gene ends were 7 bases for V and 9 bases for J; bases not matched to a gene: 4. Germline lookup yields CDR1 MNHEY and CDR2 SVGAGI. The CDR3 is 12 residues long. The CDR3 DNA sequence: TGTGCCAGCAAAAAACAGGGGGCTGAGCAGTTCTTC. This sequence encodes CASKKQGAEQFF.

A single count supports this clone. The genes are TRBV25-1 and TRBJ1-2, with D possibly being TRBD1 (6 bases). The CDR3 covers 14 residues. V lost 0 bases and J 10 bases, leaving 15 bases between the germline ends. Germline V gene data show CDR1 as MGHDK and CDR2 as SYGVNS. DNA for the CDR3: TGTGCCAGCAGTGAATATTTAGGACAGAGCGACTACACCTTC. Translated: CASSEYLGQSDYTF.

The chain links TRBV21-1 to TRBJ1-5. TRBV21-1 is described as a pseudogene. There are 14 residues in the CDR3. DNA for the CDR3: TGTGCCAGCAGTCTGTACGGGTCAAATCAGCCCCAGCATTTT. Its protein is CASSLYGSNQPQHF.